The rows below give T cell receptor beta chains drawn from one sample of a study of memory CD4+ T cells and cytomegalovirus serostatus. Using immunoSEQ multiplex PCR, the repertoire was profiled, and TCRdb retains in-frame clones only, with some absent. In the table there are 50,000 or so clones, 82% of which are singletons. Sequencing was done on a sample of memory CD4+ T cells from blood. The receptors originated from an adult in good health and CMV-seronegative. Each CDR3 is given with its conserved first and last residue. D genes are given only for firm matches. Size values are once, few and many counts, or a class for expanded clones, and some rows have none.

cdr3_nt: TGTGCCAGCAGCCCGGTAGGAAGTGAGCAGTTCTTC; cdr3_aa: CASSPVGSEQFF; j_call: TRBJ2-1; d_call: .; v_call: TRBV5-4; cdr3_length: 12; clone_size: .
cdr3_nt: TGTGCCAGCAGGATTGGTGAGACCCAGTACTTC; cdr3_aa: CASRIGETQYF; j_call: TRBJ2-5; d_call: .; v_call: TRBV6-6; cdr3_length: 11; clone_size: .
cdr3_nt: TGTGCCAGCAGAAGACAGGGGATTCATCAGCCCCAGCATTTT; cdr3_aa: CASRRQGIHQPQHF; j_call: TRBJ1-5; d_call: TRBD1; v_call: TRBV6-5; cdr3_length: 14; clone_size: .
cdr3_nt: TGTGCCAGCAGCCTGGGGGGGGCCGGAAAAAATGGCTACACCTTC; cdr3_aa: CASSLGGAGKNGYTF; j_call: TRBJ1-2; d_call: .; v_call: TRBV5-4; cdr3_length: 15; clone_size: .
cdr3_nt: TGTGCCAGCAGTTGGACAGGGGGTGCAGCTAATGAAAAACTGTTTTTT; cdr3_aa: CASSWTGGAANEKLFF; j_call: TRBJ1-4; d_call: TRBD1; v_call: TRBV6-6; cdr3_length: 16; clone_size: .
cdr3_nt: TGTGCCAGCAGTTGGCCCCCGGATCAGCCCCAGCATTTT; cdr3_aa: CASSWPPDQPQHF; j_call: TRBJ1-5; d_call: .; v_call: TRBV6-1; cdr3_length: 13; clone_size: .
cdr3_nt: TGTGCCAGCAGCCAAAACACCTACGAGCAGTACTTC; cdr3_aa: CASSQNTYEQYF; j_call: TRBJ2-7; d_call: .; v_call: TRBV14; cdr3_length: 12; clone_size: .
cdr3_nt: TGTGCCACCAGCAGAGGAGCGGCAGCTAACTATGGCTACACCTTC; cdr3_aa: CATSRGAAANYGYTF; j_call: TRBJ1-2; d_call: .; v_call: TRBV15; cdr3_length: 15; clone_size: .
cdr3_nt: TGTGCCAGCAGTCCGCAGGGGATGAATGAGCAGTTCTTC; cdr3_aa: CASSPQGMNEQFF; j_call: TRBJ2-1; d_call: .; v_call: TRBV2; cdr3_length: 13; clone_size: .
cdr3_nt: TGTGCCAGCAGCTTCGGGGGGGAAGGCAATTCACCCCTCCACTTT; cdr3_aa: CASSFGGEGNSPLHF; j_call: TRBJ1-6; d_call: .; v_call: TRBV7-9; cdr3_length: 15; clone_size: .
cdr3_nt: TGCGCCAGCAGCCAGGGGGCTTCGAGGGAAAAACTGTTTTTT; cdr3_aa: CASSQGASREKLFF; j_call: TRBJ1-4; d_call: TRBD1; v_call: TRBV5-1; cdr3_length: 14; clone_size: .
cdr3_nt: TGTGCCAGCAGTTTTAGTGACAGGCCAACTAATGAAAAACTGTTTTTT; cdr3_aa: CASSFSDRPTNEKLFF; j_call: TRBJ1-4; d_call: .; v_call: TRBV28; cdr3_length: 16; clone_size: .
cdr3_nt: TGTGCCAGCTCACTGGGGACAGAAGAGACCCAGTACTTC; cdr3_aa: CASSLGTEETQYF; j_call: TRBJ2-5; d_call: TRBD1; v_call: TRBV18; cdr3_length: 13; clone_size: .
cdr3_nt: TGCGCCAGCAACGCGGGCGACGTAGGATACAATGAGCAGTTCTTC; cdr3_aa: CASNAGDVGYNEQFF; j_call: TRBJ2-1; d_call: .; v_call: TRBV5-1; cdr3_length: 15; clone_size: .
cdr3_nt: TGTGCCAGCAGCGAGACCCTAGGCGGGGCAGAGCAGTTCTTC; cdr3_aa: CASSETLGGAEQFF; j_call: TRBJ2-1; d_call: .; v_call: TRBV9; cdr3_length: 14; clone_size: once
cdr3_nt: TGTGCCAGCAGCTTAGCGGGCCAGTACTCTGGAAACACCATATATTTT; cdr3_aa: CASSLAGQYSGNTIYF; j_call: TRBJ1-3; d_call: .; v_call: TRBV7-9; cdr3_length: 16; clone_size: .
cdr3_nt: TGCAGCGTTGCAGGCCCCAATCAGCCCCAGCATTTT; cdr3_aa: CSVAGPNQPQHF; j_call: TRBJ1-5; d_call: .; v_call: TRBV29-1; cdr3_length: 12; clone_size: .
cdr3_nt: TGCGCCAGCAGCCCCGATGGGACAGTTCCAATTTATGGCTACACCTTC; cdr3_aa: CASSPDGTVPIYGYTF; j_call: TRBJ1-2; d_call: TRBD1; v_call: TRBV5-1; cdr3_length: 16; clone_size: .
cdr3_nt: TGTGCCAGCAGCTTAGATACAGGGTTGCACGAGCAGTACTTC; cdr3_aa: CASSLDTGLHEQYF; j_call: TRBJ2-7; d_call: .; v_call: TRBV11-2; cdr3_length: 14; clone_size: .
cdr3_nt: TGTGCCAGCAGTGAATTGGGAGGATCTGGAAACACCATATATTTT; cdr3_aa: CASSELGGSGNTIYF; j_call: TRBJ1-3; d_call: .; v_call: TRBV25-1; cdr3_length: 15; clone_size: .
cdr3_nt: TGTGCCAGCAGTTATTCAGGGGAATGGGGCTACACCTTC; cdr3_aa: CASSYSGEWGYTF; j_call: TRBJ1-2; d_call: .; v_call: TRBV6-5; cdr3_length: 13; clone_size: .
cdr3_nt: TGTGCCAGCAGCGCCGCAGGGGGCGCGAACACCGGGGAGCTGTTTTTT; cdr3_aa: CASSAAGGANTGELFF; j_call: TRBJ2-2; d_call: TRBD1; v_call: TRBV2; cdr3_length: 16; clone_size: .
cdr3_nt: TGTGCCTGGAGGTATGGCGAAGAAAAACTGTTTTTT; cdr3_aa: CAWRYGEEKLFF; j_call: TRBJ1-4; d_call: .; v_call: TRBV30; cdr3_length: 12; clone_size: .
cdr3_nt: TGTGCCAGCAGCTTAAGCAGGAACACTGAAGCTTTCTTT; cdr3_aa: CASSLSRNTEAFF; j_call: TRBJ1-1; d_call: .; v_call: TRBV7-9; cdr3_length: 13; clone_size: few
cdr3_nt: TGTGCCAGCAGTCAGGGGCTGAACACTGAAGCTTTCTTT; cdr3_aa: CASSQGLNTEAFF; j_call: TRBJ1-1; d_call: .; v_call: TRBV9; cdr3_length: 13; clone_size: .
cdr3_nt: TGTGCCAGCACCGGTAGCCACAAGGGGGGTGAGCAGTTCTTC; cdr3_aa: CASTGSHKGGEQFF; j_call: TRBJ2-1; d_call: .; v_call: TRBV2; cdr3_length: 14; clone_size: .
cdr3_nt: TGTGCCAGCAGCCACCAGAGGGGGGTCGGGGAGCTGTTTTTT; cdr3_aa: CASSHQRGVGELFF; j_call: TRBJ2-2; d_call: .; v_call: TRBV11-2; cdr3_length: 14; clone_size: .
cdr3_nt: TGTGCCAGCAGCTTACAGGGGAGCTCCTATAATTCACCCCTCCACTTT; cdr3_aa: CASSLQGSSYNSPLHF; j_call: TRBJ1-6; d_call: .; v_call: TRBV7-9; cdr3_length: 16; clone_size: .
cdr3_nt: TGTGCCAGCAGTTACCGACAGGGTAGGGGTGGCTACACCTTC; cdr3_aa: CASSYRQGRGGYTF; j_call: TRBJ1-2; d_call: TRBD1; v_call: TRBV6-5; cdr3_length: 14; clone_size: .
cdr3_nt: TGTGCCAGCTCACCAAAACTAGCGGGGGGAGTATATGAGCAGTTCTTC; cdr3_aa: CASSPKLAGGVYEQFF; j_call: TRBJ2-1; d_call: TRBD2; v_call: TRBV18; cdr3_length: 16; clone_size: .
cdr3_nt: TGTGCCAGCAGCTTGGTTCGGGGGGCGGTTGATTCACCCCTCCACTTT; cdr3_aa: CASSLVRGAVDSPLHF; j_call: TRBJ1-6; d_call: .; v_call: TRBV5-4; cdr3_length: 16; clone_size: .
cdr3_nt: TGCAGCGTTGATGGGACTAGCGAAGGCGCAGATACGCAGTATTTT; cdr3_aa: CSVDGTSEGADTQYF; j_call: TRBJ2-3; d_call: TRBD2; v_call: TRBV29-1; cdr3_length: 15; clone_size: once
cdr3_nt: TGTGCCAGCAGTCTTACAGGCGTCGGCGGGGAGCTGTTTTTT; cdr3_aa: CASSLTGVGGELFF; j_call: TRBJ2-2; d_call: .; v_call: TRBV6-6; cdr3_length: 14; clone_size: .
cdr3_nt: TGTGCCAGCAGTTCCCGGGACAAGGGCACAGATACGCAGTATTTT; cdr3_aa: CASSSRDKGTDTQYF; j_call: TRBJ2-3; d_call: .; v_call: TRBV6-6; cdr3_length: 15; clone_size: .
cdr3_nt: TGTGCCAGCAGCTTGCTCAGGGATACCGATACGCAGTATTTT; cdr3_aa: CASSLLRDTDTQYF; j_call: TRBJ2-3; d_call: .; v_call: TRBV7-2; cdr3_length: 14; clone_size: .
cdr3_nt: TGTGCCAGCAGCCAAGGAGTAGGGGCGCTTTCTAACACTGAAGCTTTCTTT; cdr3_aa: CASSQGVGALSNTEAFF; j_call: TRBJ1-1; d_call: .; v_call: TRBV14; cdr3_length: 17; clone_size: once
cdr3_nt: TGCGCCAGCAGCTTGCGACTCGCGGGGGGTGTGGGCTCTGGGGCCAACGTCCTGACTTTC; cdr3_aa: CASSLRLAGGVGSGANVLTF; j_call: TRBJ2-6; d_call: TRBD2; v_call: TRBV5-1; cdr3_length: 20; clone_size: .
cdr3_nt: TGTGCCAGTAGTCCGGTAGCTGCGGGGGGGCTGTTTTTT; cdr3_aa: CASSPVAAGGLFF; j_call: TRBJ2-2; d_call: TRBD2; v_call: TRBV19; cdr3_length: 13; clone_size: .
cdr3_nt: TGTGCCATCAGCCTTAGCGGGGTTAGCTCCTACGAGCAGTACTTC; cdr3_aa: CAISLSGVSSYEQYF; j_call: TRBJ2-7; d_call: TRBD2; v_call: TRBV10-3; cdr3_length: 15; clone_size: .
cdr3_nt: TGTGCCAGCCAGGGTAGCAGAGACTCCTACAATGAGCAGTTCTTC; cdr3_aa: CASQGSRDSYNEQFF; j_call: TRBJ2-1; d_call: .; v_call: TRBV5-4; cdr3_length: 15; clone_size: once
cdr3_nt: TGTGCCAGCAGCCAAACTGGGGGGGGCTACACCTTC; cdr3_aa: CASSQTGGGYTF; j_call: TRBJ1-2; d_call: .; v_call: TRBV4-2; cdr3_length: 12; clone_size: .
cdr3_nt: TGCGCCAGCCGTTTGGGACTAGCGGCGAACACCGGGGAGCTGTTTTTT; cdr3_aa: CASRLGLAANTGELFF; j_call: TRBJ2-2; d_call: TRBD2; v_call: TRBV5-1; cdr3_length: 16; clone_size: .
cdr3_nt: TGTGCCAGCAGTCGGCGGATCCGACGCGGCTATGGCTACACCTTC; cdr3_aa: CASSRRIRRGYGYTF; j_call: TRBJ1-2; d_call: .; v_call: TRBV6-5; cdr3_length: 15; clone_size: .
cdr3_nt: TGTGCCTGGACCTCTCCGGACGTTTTTGAAAAACTGTTTTTT; cdr3_aa: CAWTSPDVFEKLFF; j_call: TRBJ1-4; d_call: .; v_call: TRBV30; cdr3_length: 14; clone_size: .
cdr3_nt: TGTGCCAGCAGTTTAAGTTTAGGCTCCACGAACACCGGGGAGCTGTTTTTT; cdr3_aa: CASSLSLGSTNTGELFF; j_call: TRBJ2-2; d_call: .; v_call: TRBV28; cdr3_length: 17; clone_size: once
cdr3_nt: TGTGCCAGCAGTGGATACTTAAACAATGAGCAGTTCTTC; cdr3_aa: CASSGYLNNEQFF; j_call: TRBJ2-1; d_call: .; v_call: TRBV2; cdr3_length: 13; clone_size: .
cdr3_nt: TGTGCCAGCAGGAGAGGGACAGTGGGGGACGAAAAACTGTTTTTT; cdr3_aa: CASRRGTVGDEKLFF; j_call: TRBJ1-4; d_call: TRBD1; v_call: TRBV6-5; cdr3_length: 15; clone_size: .
cdr3_nt: TGTGCCAGCAGGGGTGACATTTTCACTGAAGCTTTCTTT; cdr3_aa: CASRGDIFTEAFF; j_call: TRBJ1-1; d_call: .; v_call: TRBV6-1; cdr3_length: 13; clone_size: .
cdr3_nt: TGTGCCAGCAGCTCTGATTTAGATGAGCAGTTCTTC; cdr3_aa: CASSSDLDEQFF; j_call: TRBJ2-1; d_call: .; v_call: TRBV11-3; cdr3_length: 12; clone_size: few
cdr3_nt: TGTGCCAGCAGTGCGCCGGGACAGGGGGACACCATATATTTT; cdr3_aa: CASSAPGQGDTIYF; j_call: TRBJ1-3; d_call: TRBD1; v_call: TRBV28; cdr3_length: 14; clone_size: .
cdr3_nt: TGCGCCAGCAGCTTCGGGGCGGGGGAGCGTGGAAACACCATATATTTT; cdr3_aa: CASSFGAGERGNTIYF; j_call: TRBJ1-3; d_call: .; v_call: TRBV5-1; cdr3_length: 16; clone_size: .
cdr3_nt: TGTGCCACCCCGCTGGGACAGAACACCGGGGAGCTGTTTTTT; cdr3_aa: CATPLGQNTGELFF; j_call: TRBJ2-2; d_call: .; v_call: TRBV7-2; cdr3_length: 14; clone_size: .
cdr3_nt: TGTGCCAGCAGCTTAGGTCGCAGAGGTCCCTCGGAGACCCAGTACTTC; cdr3_aa: CASSLGRRGPSETQYF; j_call: TRBJ2-5; d_call: .; v_call: TRBV11-3; cdr3_length: 16; clone_size: .
cdr3_nt: TGTGCCAGCACCCCTCGTTCCCGGACGAATAGCAATCAGCCCCAGCATTTT; cdr3_aa: CASTPRSRTNSNQPQHF; j_call: TRBJ1-5; d_call: .; v_call: TRBV5-8; cdr3_length: 17; clone_size: .
cdr3_nt: TGTGCCAGCAGCCTTTTTCGCGGCAGTCAAGACGGCTACACCTTC; cdr3_aa: CASSLFRGSQDGYTF; j_call: TRBJ1-2; d_call: .; v_call: TRBV7-8; cdr3_length: 15; clone_size: .
cdr3_nt: TGTGCCACTTCTCGAACCGGGACAGCGAACCGCGAGCAGTACTTC; cdr3_aa: CATSRTGTANREQYF; j_call: TRBJ2-7; d_call: TRBD1; v_call: TRBV6-5; cdr3_length: 15; clone_size: .
cdr3_nt: TGTGCCAGCAGTTCAGGGGGCCCAGCCGACGAGCAGTACTTC; cdr3_aa: CASSSGGPADEQYF; j_call: TRBJ2-7; d_call: TRBD1; v_call: TRBV28; cdr3_length: 14; clone_size: .